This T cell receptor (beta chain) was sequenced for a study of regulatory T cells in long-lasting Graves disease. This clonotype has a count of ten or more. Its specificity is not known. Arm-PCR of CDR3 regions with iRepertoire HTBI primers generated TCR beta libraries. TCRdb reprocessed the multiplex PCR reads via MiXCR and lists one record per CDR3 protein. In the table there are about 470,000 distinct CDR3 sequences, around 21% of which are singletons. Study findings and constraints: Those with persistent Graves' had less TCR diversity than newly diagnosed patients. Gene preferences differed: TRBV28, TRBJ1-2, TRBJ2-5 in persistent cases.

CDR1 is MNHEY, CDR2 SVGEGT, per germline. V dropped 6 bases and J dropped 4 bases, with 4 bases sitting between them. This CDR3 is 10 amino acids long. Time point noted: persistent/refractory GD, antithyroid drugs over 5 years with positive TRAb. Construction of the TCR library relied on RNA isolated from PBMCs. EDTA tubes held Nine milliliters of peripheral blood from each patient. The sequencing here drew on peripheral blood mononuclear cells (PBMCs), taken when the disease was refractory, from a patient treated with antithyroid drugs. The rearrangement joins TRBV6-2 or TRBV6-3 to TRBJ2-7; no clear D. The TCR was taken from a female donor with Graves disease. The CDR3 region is CASRGYEQYF. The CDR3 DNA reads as TGTGCCAGCAGGGGGTACGAGCAGTACTTC.